These T cell receptor beta chains were read from a single sample in a study of cytomegalovirus exposure and HLA in healthy donors. Only in-frame clones appear in the TCRdb table, and some are missing; sequencing was by immunoSEQ multiplex PCR. The data hold some 140,000 clones, with 80% to 90% observed a single time. Sequencing was carried out using PBMCs. These TCRs come from a woman aged 18-30 years in good health and CMV-seropositive. The conserved cysteine and the conserved F or W are not part of the CDR3 here.

v_call cdr3_aa
TRBV13 ASSSRSRGMYEQY
TRBV15 ATSREQGPYEQY
TRBV4-3 ASSQDLYGGANEQF
TRBV7-2 ASSLGLAGGKNTDTQY
TRBV7-8 ASRPRPGRYT
TRBV7-9 ASSLPGTLGYT
TRBV4-2 ASSQEEDGVGSPLH
TRBV19 ASSIPDRGSNSPLH
TRBV6-5 ASSEVSYEQY
TRBV4-2 ASSHLAGGPHEQF
TRBV10-3 AISGGQAYEQY
TRBV5-6 ASSLGTGRETQY
TRBV4-2 ASSQTDRGEQY
TRBV27 ASSLQGRQPQH
TRBV7-9 ASSRQGHQPQH
TRBV28 ASSPLWGSTTYEQY
TRBV5-4 ASSLVTEYSNQPQH
TRBV7-8 ASSLFPGVAGGQETQY
TRBV19 ASKSQGEAYEQY
TRBV6-5 ASSYSAKGQPQH
TRBV7-2 ASSFLGLAADTQY
TRBV14 ASSRHLGQVFAETQY
TRBV18 ASSPPGGTNTGELF
TRBV19 ASSIEAGQTNGYT
TRBV6-4 ASSESASGGASDTQY
TRBV19 ASSIWAADTQY
TRBV19 AAQGSESNQPQH
TRBV5-4 ASSGQGAYEQY
TRBV30 AWSPKFPYEQY
TRBV14 ASSQDSPDRGYWGTEAF
TRBV4-3 ASSQGAQNYEQY
TRBV4-1 ASSRTGREESGANVLT
TRBV6-1 ASSEGGYEKLF
TRBV13 ASSLLQRQENTEAF
TRBV6-6 ASGASGPLTNEKLF
TRBV19 ASSMISGGSQETQY
TRBV10-1 AHSRDREERAGSGNTIY
TRBV28 ASSLYRATSTEAF
TRBV15 ATSRAPQGGHEQY
TRBV27 AKQERETQY
TRBV7-8 ASSLAVGQGSSYNEQF
TRBV19 ASSSPASRAAGYT
TRBV29-1 SVGNWGVNEQF
TRBV5-5 ASSLRTGGAGEAF